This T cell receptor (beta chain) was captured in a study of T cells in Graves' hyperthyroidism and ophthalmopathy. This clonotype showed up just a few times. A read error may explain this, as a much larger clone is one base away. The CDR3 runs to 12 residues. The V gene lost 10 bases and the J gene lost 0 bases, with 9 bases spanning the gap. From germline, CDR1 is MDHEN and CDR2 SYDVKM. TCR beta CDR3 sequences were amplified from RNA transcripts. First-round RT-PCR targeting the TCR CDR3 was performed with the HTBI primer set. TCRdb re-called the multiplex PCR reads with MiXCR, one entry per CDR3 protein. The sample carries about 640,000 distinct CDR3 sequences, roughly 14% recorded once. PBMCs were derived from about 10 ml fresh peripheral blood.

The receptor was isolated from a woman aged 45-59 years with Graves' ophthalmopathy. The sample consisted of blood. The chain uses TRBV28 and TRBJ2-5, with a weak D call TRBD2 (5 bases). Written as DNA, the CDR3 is TGTGCCAACAAGGACTACCAAGAGACCCAGTACTTC. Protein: CANKDYQETQYF.